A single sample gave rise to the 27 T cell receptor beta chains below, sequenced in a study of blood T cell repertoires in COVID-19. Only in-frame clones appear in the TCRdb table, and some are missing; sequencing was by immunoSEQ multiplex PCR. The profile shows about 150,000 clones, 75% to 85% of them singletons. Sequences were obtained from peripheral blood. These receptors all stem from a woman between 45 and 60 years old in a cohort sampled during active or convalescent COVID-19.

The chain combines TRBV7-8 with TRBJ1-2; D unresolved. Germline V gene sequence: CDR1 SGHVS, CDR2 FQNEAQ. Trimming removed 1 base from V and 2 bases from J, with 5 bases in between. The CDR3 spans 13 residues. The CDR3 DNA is TGTGCCAGCAGCTTAGGGGCCAACTATGGCTACACCTTC. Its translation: CASSLGANYGYTF.

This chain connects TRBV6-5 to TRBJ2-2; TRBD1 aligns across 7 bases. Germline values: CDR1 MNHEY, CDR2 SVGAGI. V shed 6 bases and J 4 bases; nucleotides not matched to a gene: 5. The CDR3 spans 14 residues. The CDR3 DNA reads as TGTGCCAGCAGGAGGGGACAGCTCACCGGGGAGCTGTTTTTT. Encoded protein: CASRRGQLTGELFF.

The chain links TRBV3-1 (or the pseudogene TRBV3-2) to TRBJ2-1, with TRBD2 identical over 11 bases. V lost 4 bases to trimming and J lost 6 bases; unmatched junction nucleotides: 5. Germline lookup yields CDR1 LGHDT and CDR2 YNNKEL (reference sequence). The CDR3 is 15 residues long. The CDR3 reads CASSLTSGGTNEQFF. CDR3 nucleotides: TGTGCCAGCAGCCTAACTAGCGGGGGCACCAATGAGCAGTTCTTC.

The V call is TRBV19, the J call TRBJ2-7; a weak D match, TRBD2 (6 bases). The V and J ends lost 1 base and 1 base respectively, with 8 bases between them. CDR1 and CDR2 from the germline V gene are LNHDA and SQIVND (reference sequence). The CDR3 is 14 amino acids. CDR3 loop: CASSIVGGSYEQYF. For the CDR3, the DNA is TGTGCCAGTAGTATAGTTGGGGGGTCCTACGAGCAGTACTTC.

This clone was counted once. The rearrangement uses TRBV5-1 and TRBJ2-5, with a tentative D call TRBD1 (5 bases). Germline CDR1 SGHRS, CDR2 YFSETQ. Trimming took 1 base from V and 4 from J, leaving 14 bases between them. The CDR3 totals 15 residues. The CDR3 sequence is CASSLQGSDTETQYF. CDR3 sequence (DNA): TGCGCCAGCAGCTTGCAGGGTTCTGATACAGAGACCCAGTACTTC.

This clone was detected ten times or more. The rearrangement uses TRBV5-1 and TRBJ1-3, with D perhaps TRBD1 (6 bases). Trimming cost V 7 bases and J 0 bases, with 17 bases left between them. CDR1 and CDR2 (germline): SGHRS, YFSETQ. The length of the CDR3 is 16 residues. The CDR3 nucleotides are TGCGCCAGCCGGAGGACAGTTATGAGCTCTGGAAACACCATATATTTT. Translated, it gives CASRRTVMSSGNTIYF.

CDR3 bases: TGTGCCAGCAGCCCCGTCGGGGTAGAGACCCAGTACTTC. This translates into CASSPVGVETQYF. V is TRBV5-4 and J is TRBJ2-5; the D gene is possibly TRBD2 (5 bases). Germline-derived CDR1 and CDR2 are SGHNT and YYREEE (reference sequence). This CDR3 is built from 13 residues. V was pared by 4 bases and J by 4 bases, with 11 bases between.

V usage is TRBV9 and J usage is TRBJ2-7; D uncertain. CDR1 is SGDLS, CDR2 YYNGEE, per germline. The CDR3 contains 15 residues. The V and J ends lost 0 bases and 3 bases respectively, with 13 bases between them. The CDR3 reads CASSVGSSVNYEQYF. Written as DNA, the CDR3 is TGTGCCAGCAGCGTAGGAAGCTCGGTCAACTACGAGCAGTACTTC. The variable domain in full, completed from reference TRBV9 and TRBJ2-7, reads DSGVTQTPKHLITATGQRVTLRCSPRSGDLSVYWYQQSLDQGLQFLIQYYNGEERAKGNILERFSAQQFPDLHSELNLSSLELGDSALYFCASSVGSSVNYEQYFGPGTRLTVT.

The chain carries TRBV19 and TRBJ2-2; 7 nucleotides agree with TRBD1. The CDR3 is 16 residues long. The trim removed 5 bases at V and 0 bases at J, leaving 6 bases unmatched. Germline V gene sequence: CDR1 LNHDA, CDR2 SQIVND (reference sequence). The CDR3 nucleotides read TGTGCCAGTAGTGCCCTCGGGACAGCGAACACCGGGGAGCTGTTTTTT. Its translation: CASSALGTANTGELFF.

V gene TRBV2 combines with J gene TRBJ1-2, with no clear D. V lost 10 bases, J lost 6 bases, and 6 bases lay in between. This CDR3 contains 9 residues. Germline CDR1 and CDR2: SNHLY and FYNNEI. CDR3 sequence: CAILDGYTF. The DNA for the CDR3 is TGTGCCATCCTAGATGGCTACACCTTC. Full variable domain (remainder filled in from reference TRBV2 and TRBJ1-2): EPEVTQTPSHQVTQMGQEVILRCVPISNHLYFYWYRQILGQKVEFLVSFYNNEISEKSEIFDDQFSVERPDGSNFTLKIRSTKLEDSAMYFCAILDGYTFGSGTRLTVV.

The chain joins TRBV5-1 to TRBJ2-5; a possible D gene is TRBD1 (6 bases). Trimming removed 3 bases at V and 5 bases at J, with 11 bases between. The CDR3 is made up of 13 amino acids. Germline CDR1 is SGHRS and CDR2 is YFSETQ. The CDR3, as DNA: TGCGCCAGCAGCTCTCGACAGGTGGAGACCCAGTACTTC. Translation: CASSSRQVETQYF.

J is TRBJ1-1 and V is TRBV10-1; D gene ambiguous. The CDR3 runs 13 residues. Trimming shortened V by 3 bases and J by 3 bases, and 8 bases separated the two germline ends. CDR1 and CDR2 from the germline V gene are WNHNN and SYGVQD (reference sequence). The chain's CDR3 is CASSEQSHTEAFF. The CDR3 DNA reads TGCGCCAGCAGTGAACAGAGCCACACTGAAGCTTTCTTT.

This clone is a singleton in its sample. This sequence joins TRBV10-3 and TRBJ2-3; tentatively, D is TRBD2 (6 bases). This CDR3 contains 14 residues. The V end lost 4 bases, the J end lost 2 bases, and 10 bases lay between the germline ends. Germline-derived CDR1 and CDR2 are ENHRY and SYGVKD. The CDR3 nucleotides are TGTGCCATCAGTGGGGGGGTCGCCACAGATACGCAGTATTTT. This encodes CAISGGVATDTQYF.

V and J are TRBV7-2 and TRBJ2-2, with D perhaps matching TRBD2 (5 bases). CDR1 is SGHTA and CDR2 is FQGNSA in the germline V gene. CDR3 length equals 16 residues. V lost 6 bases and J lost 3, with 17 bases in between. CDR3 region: CASSFNPGVDTGELFF. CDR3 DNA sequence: TGTGCCAGCAGTTTCAACCCCGGGGTCGACACCGGGGAGCTGTTTTTT.

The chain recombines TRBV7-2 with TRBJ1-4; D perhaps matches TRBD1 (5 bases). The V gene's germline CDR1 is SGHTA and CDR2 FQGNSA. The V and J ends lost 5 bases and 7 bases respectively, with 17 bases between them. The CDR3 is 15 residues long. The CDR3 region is CASSPIWGRGEKLFF. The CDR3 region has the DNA TGTGCCAGCAGCCCGATCTGGGGAAGGGGTGAAAAACTGTTTTTT.

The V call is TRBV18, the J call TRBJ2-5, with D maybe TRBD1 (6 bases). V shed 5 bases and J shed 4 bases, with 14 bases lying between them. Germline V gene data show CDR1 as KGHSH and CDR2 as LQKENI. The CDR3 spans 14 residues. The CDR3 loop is CASSGTQGRETQYF. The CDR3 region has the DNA TGTGCCAGCTCAGGTACTCAGGGGAGAGAGACCCAGTACTTC.

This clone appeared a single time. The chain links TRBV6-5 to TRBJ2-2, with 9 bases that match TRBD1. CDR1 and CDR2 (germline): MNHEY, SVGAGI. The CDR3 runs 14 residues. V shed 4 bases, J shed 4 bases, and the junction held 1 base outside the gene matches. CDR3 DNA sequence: TGTGCCAGCAGTTCGGGACAGGGCACCGGGGAGCTGTTTTTT. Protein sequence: CASSSGQGTGELFF.

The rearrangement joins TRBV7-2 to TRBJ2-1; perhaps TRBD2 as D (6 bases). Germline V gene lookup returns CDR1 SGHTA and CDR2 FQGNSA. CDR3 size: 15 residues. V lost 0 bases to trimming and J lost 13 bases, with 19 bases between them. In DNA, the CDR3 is TGTGCCAGCAGCTTAGCGATTGGAGGGCTTACTCGACAGTTCTTC. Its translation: CASSLAIGGLTRQFF.

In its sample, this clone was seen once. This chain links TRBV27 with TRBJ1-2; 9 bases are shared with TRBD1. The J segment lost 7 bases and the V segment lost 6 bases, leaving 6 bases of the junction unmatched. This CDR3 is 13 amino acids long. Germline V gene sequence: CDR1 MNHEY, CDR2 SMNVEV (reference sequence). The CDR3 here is CASRSGTGSGYTF. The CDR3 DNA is TGTGCCAGCAGATCCGGGACAGGGAGTGGCTACACCTTC.

This CDR3 reads CASSSGQAKTHNGIQYF. Written as DNA, the CDR3 is TGCGCCAGCAGTTCGGGACAGGCTAAAACCCACAATGGCATTCAGTACTTC. This chain uses TRBV10-1 with TRBJ2-4; 8 bases fit TRBD1. The V gene end was trimmed by 5 bases and the J gene end by 9 bases; junction bases not matched to a gene: 18. CDR3 size: 17 residues. Germline CDR1 and CDR2: WNHNN and SYGVQD (reference sequence).

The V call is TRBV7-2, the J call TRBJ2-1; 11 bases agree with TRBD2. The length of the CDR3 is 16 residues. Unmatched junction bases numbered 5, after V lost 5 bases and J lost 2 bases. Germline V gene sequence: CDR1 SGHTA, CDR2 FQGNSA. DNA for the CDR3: TGTGCCAGCAGCCAACTAGCGGGGGTTACCTACAATGAGCAGTTCTTC. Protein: CASSQLAGVTYNEQFF.

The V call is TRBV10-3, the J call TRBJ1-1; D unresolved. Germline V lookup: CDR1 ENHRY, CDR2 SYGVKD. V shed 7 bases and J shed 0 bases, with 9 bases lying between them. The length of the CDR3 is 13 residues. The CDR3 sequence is CAINRNMNTEAFF. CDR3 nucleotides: TGTGCCATCAACAGAAACATGAACACTGAAGCTTTCTTT.

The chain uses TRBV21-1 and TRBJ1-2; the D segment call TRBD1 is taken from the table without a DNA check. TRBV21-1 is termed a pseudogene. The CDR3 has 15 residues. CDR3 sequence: CASSTGTGGIDGYTF. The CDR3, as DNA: TGTGCCAGCAGCACCGGGACAGGGGGGATAGATGGCTACACCTTC.

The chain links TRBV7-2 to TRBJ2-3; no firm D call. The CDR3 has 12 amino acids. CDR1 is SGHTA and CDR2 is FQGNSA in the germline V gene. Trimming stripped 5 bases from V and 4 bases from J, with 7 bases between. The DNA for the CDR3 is TGTGCCAGCAGCGGTAACTCAGATACGCAGTATTTT. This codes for CASSGNSDTQYF.

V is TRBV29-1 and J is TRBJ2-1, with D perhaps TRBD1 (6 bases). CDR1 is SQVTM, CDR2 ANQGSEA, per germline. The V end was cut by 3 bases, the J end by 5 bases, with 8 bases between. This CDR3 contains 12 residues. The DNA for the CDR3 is TGCAGCGTTGACAGGGGACACAATGAGCAGTTCTTC. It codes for CSVDRGHNEQFF.

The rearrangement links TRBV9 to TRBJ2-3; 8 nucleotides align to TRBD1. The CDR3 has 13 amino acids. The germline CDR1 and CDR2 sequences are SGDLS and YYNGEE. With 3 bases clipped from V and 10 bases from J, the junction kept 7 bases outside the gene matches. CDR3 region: CASSGQGAAPQYF. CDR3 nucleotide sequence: TGTGCCAGCAGCGGTCAGGGGGCGGCCCCGCAGTATTTT.

In DNA, the CDR3 is TGTGCCAGCAGCCAACAGACGGGGAGAAATCAGCCCCAGCATTTT. Its protein product is CASSQQTGRNQPQHF. V usage is TRBV3-1 (or the pseudogene TRBV3-2) and J usage is TRBJ1-5; D is ambiguous. Trimming removed 2 bases from V and 4 bases from J, with 12 bases in between. CDR1 and CDR2 from the germline V gene are LGHDT and YNNKEL (reference sequence). The CDR3 is 15 residues long.